One and the same sample provided the 24 T cell receptor beta chains below, sequenced in a study of cytomegalovirus exposure and HLA in healthy donors. PCR involved 60 Vbeta and 13 Jbeta primers. Some clones are missing from TCRdb's copy, which holds only in-frame ones; the method was immunoSEQ multiplex PCR. This sample has about 120,000 clones, with about four fifths found just once. The sample consisted of PBMCs. These receptors originate from a man younger than 35 in good health and CMV-seronegative.

The chain joins TRBV6-4 to TRBJ1-2; 9 bases are a match to TRBD1. J lost 7 bases, V lost 4 bases, and 10 bases had no gene match. This CDR3 has 15 residues. CDR1 is MRHNA, CDR2 SNTAGT, per germline. CDR3 protein: CASSAGTGGEGGYTF. As DNA, the CDR3 is TGTGCCAGCAGTGCCGGCACAGGGGGCGAGGGTGGCTACACCTTC.

CDR3 protein: CASGQRQGSNYGYTF. For the CDR3, the DNA is TGTGCCAGCGGACAGAGACAGGGGTCTAACTATGGCTACACCTTC. The chain employs TRBV9 and TRBJ1-2; 8 bases agree with TRBD1. V gave up 7 bases and J gave up 0 bases; unmatched junction bases: 8. This CDR3 has 15 residues. Looked up from germline, CDR1 is SGDLS and CDR2 is YYNGEE. Together with reference TRBV9 and TRBJ1-2, the CDR3 gives the full variable domain: DSGVTQTPKHLITATGQRVTLRCSPRSGDLSVYWYQQSLDQGLQFLIQYYNGEERAKGNILERFSAQQFPDLHSELNLSSLELGDSALYFCASGQRQGSNYGYTFGSGTRLTVV.

J is TRBJ2-7 and V is TRBV11-2; D possibly corresponds to TRBD2 (5 bases). Germline V gives CDR1 SGHAT, CDR2 FQNNGV. The CDR3 runs to 14 residues. Trimming took off 1 base at V and 0 bases at J, with 7 bases between the two ends. CDR3 residues: CASSLGRISYEQYV. CDR3 nucleotides: TGTGCCAGCAGCTTAGGGAGGATCTCCTACGAGCAGTACGTC.

This clone was found once. The chain combines TRBV7-9 with TRBJ2-1, with a weak D call TRBD2 (6 bases). The germline gives CDR1 SEHNR, CDR2 FQNEAQ (reference sequence). The CDR3 consists of 16 residues. V was trimmed by 5 bases and J by 1 base, leaving 15 bases between them. CDR3 protein: CASSPSGTWSYNEQFF. In DNA, the CDR3 is TGTGCCAGCAGCCCATCCGGGACTTGGTCCTACAATGAGCAGTTCTTC.

This clone occurred a few times. This chain links TRBV6-1 with TRBJ2-7, with 7 bases that match TRBD2. V was pared by 5 bases and J by 2 bases, with 6 bases of the junction left unmatched. The CDR3 loop spans 14 amino acids. The germline V gene has CDR1 MNHNS and CDR2 SASEGT. DNA of the CDR3: TGTGCCAGCAGTTCGGGGGGTGGCGCCTACGAGCAGTACGTC. Protein product: CASSSGGGAYEQYV.

This clone was seen many times. Other DNA sequences within the sample encode an identical CDR3. This chain joins TRBV27 and TRBJ2-2; the D is unclear. The CDR3 is made up of 13 amino acids. V gave up 2 bases and J gave up 5 bases, with 6 bases separating them. Germline CDR1 reads MNHEY; CDR2 reads SMNVEV (reference sequence). CDR3: CASSLGQTGELFF. CDR3 sequence (DNA): TGTGCCAGCAGTTTAGGCCAGACCGGGGAGCTGTTTTTT.

This chain joins TRBV7-2 and TRBJ1-5, with TRBD1 matching over 7 bases. V shed 2 bases and J 5 bases; nucleotides not matched to a gene: 9. The CDR3 extends over 16 amino acids. Germline lookup yields CDR1 SGHTA and CDR2 FQGNSA. Here the CDR3 DNA reads TGTGCCAGCAGCTTAATCGGGACAGCTAAATATCAGCCCCAGCATTTT. Encoded protein: CASSLIGTAKYQPQHF. The variable domain in full, completed from reference TRBV7-2 and TRBJ1-5, reads GAGVSQSPSNKVTEKGKDVELRCDPISGHTALYWYRQSLGQGLEFLIYFQGNSAPDKSGLPSDRFSAERTGGSVSTLTIQRTQQEDSAVYLCASSLIGTAKYQPQHFGDGTRLSIL.

This clone was observed a few times. The V call is TRBV4-3, the J call TRBJ2-7; 7 nucleotides agree with TRBD1. The CDR3 has 15 amino acids. Germline V gene lookup returns CDR1 LGHNA and CDR2 YSLEER. Trimming cost V 2 bases and J 3 bases; bases outside gene matches: 7. DNA of the CDR3: TGCGCCAGCAGCCAATACGACAGGGAGATCTACGAGCAGTACTTC. It encodes CASSQYDREIYEQYF.

As to this clone: At one of its ends the junction is not consistent with the germline gene, which may arise from a read error. In the same sample, other DNA sequences code for this CDR3. The gene calls are TRBV7-6 and TRBJ1-5; D is ambiguous. The CDR3 is 13 residues long. CDR1 is SGHVS and CDR2 is FNYEAQ in the germline V gene. The CDR3 DNA reads as TGTGCCAGCAGCGCGGATACTAATCAGCCTCAGCATTTT. Its protein product is CASSADTNQPQHF.

The chain is built from TRBV18 and TRBJ1-1, with 7 bases lining up with TRBD1. CDR1 is KGHSH and CDR2 is LQKENI in the germline V gene. V gave up 8 bases and J gave up 0 bases; unmatched junction bases: 3. CDR3 length equals 13 residues. This chain's CDR3 is CASRQGVNTEAFF. The CDR3 DNA follows: TGTGCCAGCCGACAGGGAGTGAACACTGAAGCTTTCTTT.

This chain uses TRBV5-4 with TRBJ2-1; no definite D call. Trimming took 6 bases from V and 4 from J, leaving 11 bases between them. The CDR3 is 13 residues long. CDR1 is SGHNT, CDR2 YYREEE, per germline (reference sequence). CDR3 amino acids: CASTQLGYNEQFF. CDR3 in DNA: TGTGCCAGCACCCAACTCGGTTACAATGAGCAGTTCTTC.

The V call is TRBV5-4, the J call TRBJ2-5, with 15 nucleotides matching TRBD2. Germline lookup yields CDR1 SGHNT and CDR2 YYREEE (reference sequence). The ends lost 2 bases at V and 5 bases at J; junction bases unmatched: 1. The CDR3 length is 15 residues. The CDR3 here is CASSFGLAGGETQYF. CDR3 in DNA: TGTGCCAGCAGCTTTGGACTAGCGGGAGGGGAGACCCAGTACTTC. The entire variable domain, with the rest obtained from reference TRBV5-4 and TRBJ2-5, is as follows: ETGVTQSPTHLIKTRGQQVTLRCSSQSGHNTVSWYQQALGQGPQFIFQYYREEENGRGNFPPRFSGLQFPNYSSELNVNALELDDSALYLCASSFGLAGGETQYFGPGTRLLVL.

The CDR3 sequence: CASSYRLARADTQYF. CDR3 DNA: TGTGCCAGCAGTTACAGACTAGCGAGGGCAGATACGCAGTATTTT. The chain is built from TRBV6-6 and TRBJ2-3; 8 bases fit TRBD2. Looked up from germline, CDR1 is MNHNY and CDR2 is SVGAGI (reference sequence). Trimming removed 2 bases from V and 4 bases from J; junction bases left unmatched: 5. The CDR3 has 15 residues.

The V and J genes are TRBV6-5 and TRBJ2-5; 8 positions agree with TRBD1. The closer fit of TRBJ2-7 to the DNA end suggests the J call may be wrong. The CDR3 length is 14 residues. Germline CDR1 and CDR2: MNHEY and SVGAGI. In DNA form, the CDR3 reads TGTGCCAGCAGCCACCGGACAGGGAGGTACGAGCAGTACTTC. This gives the protein CASSHRTGRYEQYF.

The CDR3 region has the DNA TGTGCCAGCAGCTTCCTAGCGAACACCGGGGAGCTGTTTTTT. This encodes CASSFLANTGELFF. The genes are TRBV5-4 and TRBJ2-2; no clear D. In germline, CDR1 is SGHNT, CDR2 YYREEE (reference sequence). The CDR3 is made up of 14 amino acids. Trimming shortened V by 2 bases and J by 0 bases, and 5 bases separated the two germline ends.

The V and J genes are TRBV4-2 and TRBJ2-5; TRBD1 agrees at 7 bases. Gene TRBJ2-7 matches the end of the DNA better, so the J call may be wrong. Germline CDR1 and CDR2: LGHNA and YNFKEQ. The CDR3 runs to 14 residues. CDR3 coding DNA: TGTGCCAGCAGCCAAGGGGACAGCTCCTACGAGCAGTACTTC. Amino acids: CASSQGDSSYEQYF.

The rearrangement links TRBV7-3 to TRBJ2-1; the D gene is possibly TRBD1 (6 bases). This CDR3 comprises 16 residues. V lost 5 bases, J lost 6 bases, and 20 bases lay in between. Germline lookup yields CDR1 SGHTA and CDR2 FQGTGA. CDR3 protein: CASSPRPGQGVNEQFF. CDR3 DNA: TGTGCCAGCAGCCCCCGACCGGGACAAGGCGTCAATGAGCAGTTCTTC.

The J gene is TRBJ2-3, the V gene TRBV11-2, with D possibly being TRBD2 (6 bases). The germline V and J ends were trimmed by 0 bases and 0 bases, with 10 bases remaining between them. CDR1 SGHAT and CDR2 FQNNGV come from the germline V gene. This CDR3 region has 16 residues. The CDR3 sequence: CASSLDIAVSTDTQYF. For the CDR3, the DNA is TGTGCCAGCAGCTTAGACATAGCGGTGAGCACAGATACGCAGTATTTT.

The chain employs TRBV9 and TRBJ2-1, with D unresolved. CDR1 SGDLS and CDR2 YYNGEE come from the germline V gene. V lost 2 bases and J 6 bases, leaving 9 bases between the germline ends. This CDR3 spans 13 amino acids. The CDR3 region has the DNA TGTGCCAGCAGCGTGTCCCACGGCAATGAGCAGTTCTTC. Protein: CASSVSHGNEQFF.

The count of this clone is one. V and J are TRBV7-9 and TRBJ2-5; D is ambiguous. From germline, CDR1 is SEHNR and CDR2 FQNEAQ (reference sequence). The CDR3 is made up of 14 amino acids. V gave up 9 bases and J gave up 5 bases, with 19 bases separating them. CDR3 amino acids: CASTVTKLSETQYF. The CDR3 DNA sequence: TGTGCCAGTACAGTGACCAAGCTCAGTGAGACCCAGTACTTC.

V usage is TRBV5-1 and J usage is TRBJ2-1, with TRBD2 matching over 7 bases. Germline CDR1 reads SGHRS; CDR2 reads YFSETQ. CDR3 size: 17 residues. Losses at the gene ends were 0 bases for V and 5 bases for J; bases not matched to a gene: 11. In DNA, the CDR3 is TGCGCCAGCAGCTTGGACCCTCCTGCGGGAGACAACAATGAGCAGTTCTTC. This gives the protein CASSLDPPAGDNNEQFF.

This chain uses TRBV11-1 with TRBJ2-7; no clear D gene. There are 14 residues in the CDR3. Per germline, CDR1 SGHAT and CDR2 FQDESV (reference sequence). Trimming removed 5 bases at V and 2 bases at J, with 13 bases between. The CDR3 here is CASSPRTTTYEQYF. The CDR3 DNA is TGTGCCAGCAGCCCCCGAACTACTACCTACGAGCAGTACTTC.

This chain's CDR3 is CASSQAPLYEQYF. The CDR3 DNA reads TGCGCCAGCAGCCAAGCCCCCCTCTACGAGCAGTACTTC. The chain employs TRBV4-3 and TRBJ2-7, with no clear D. Germline V gene lookup returns CDR1 LGHNA and CDR2 YSLEER. V was pared by 1 base and J by 3 bases, with 7 bases between. CDR3 length: 13 residues.

The chain joins TRBV30 to TRBJ2-1; TRBD2 matches at 8 bases. Trimming cost V 5 bases and J 8 bases; bases outside gene matches: 11. The CDR3 is 14 residues long. Germline assignment: CDR1 GTSNPN and CDR2 SVGIG (reference sequence). The CDR3 region has the DNA TGTGCCTGGGTGACCGGGACTAGTCGCGATGAGCAGTTCTTC. This codes for CAWVTGTSRDEQFF.